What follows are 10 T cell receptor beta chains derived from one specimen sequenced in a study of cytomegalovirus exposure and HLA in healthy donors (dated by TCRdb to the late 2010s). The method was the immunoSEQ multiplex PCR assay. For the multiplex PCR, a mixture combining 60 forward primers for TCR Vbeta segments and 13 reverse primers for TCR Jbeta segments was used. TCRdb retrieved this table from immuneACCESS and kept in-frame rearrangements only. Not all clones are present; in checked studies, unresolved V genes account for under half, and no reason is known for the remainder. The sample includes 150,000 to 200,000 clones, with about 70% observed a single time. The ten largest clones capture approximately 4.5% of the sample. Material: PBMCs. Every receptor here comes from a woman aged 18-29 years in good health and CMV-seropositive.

CDR3 sequence: CASSQDRDSRYGYTF. The CDR3 DNA reads as TGCGCCAGCAGCCAAGATAGGGACAGTCGCTATGGCTACACCTTC. The chain uses TRBV4-3 and TRBJ1-2; 7 bases are shared with TRBD1. The CDR3 loop spans 15 amino acids. J gave up 4 bases and V 0 bases, and 5 bases lay outside the gene matches. The germline gives CDR1 LGHNA, CDR2 YSLEER.

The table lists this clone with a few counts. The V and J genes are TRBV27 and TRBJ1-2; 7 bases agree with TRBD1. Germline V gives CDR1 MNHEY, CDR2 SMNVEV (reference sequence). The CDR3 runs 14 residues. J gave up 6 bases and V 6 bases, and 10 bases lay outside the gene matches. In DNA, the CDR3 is TGTGCCAGCAGGAGCGAGACAGGGCTTAATGGCTACACCTTC. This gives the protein CASRSETGLNGYTF.

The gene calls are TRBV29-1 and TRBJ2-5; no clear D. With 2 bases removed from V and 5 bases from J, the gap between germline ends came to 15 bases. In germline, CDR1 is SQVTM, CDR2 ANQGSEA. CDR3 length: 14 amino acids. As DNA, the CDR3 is TGCAGCGTTGAATTCCCCCAGGTTTACGAGACCCAGTACTTC. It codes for CSVEFPQVYETQYF.

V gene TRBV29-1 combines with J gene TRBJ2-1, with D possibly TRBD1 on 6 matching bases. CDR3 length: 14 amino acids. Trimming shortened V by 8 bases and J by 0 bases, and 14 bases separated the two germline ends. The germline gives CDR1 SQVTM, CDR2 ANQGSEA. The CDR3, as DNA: TGCAGCACTTACAGGGCCATCTCCTACAATGAGCAGTTCTTC. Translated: CSTYRAISYNEQFF.

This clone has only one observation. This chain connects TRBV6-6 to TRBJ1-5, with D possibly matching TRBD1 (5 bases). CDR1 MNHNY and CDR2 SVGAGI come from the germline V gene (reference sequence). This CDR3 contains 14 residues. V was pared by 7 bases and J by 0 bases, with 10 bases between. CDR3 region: CASTQGYSNQPQHF. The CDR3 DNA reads TGTGCCAGCACCCAGGGCTATAGCAATCAGCCCCAGCATTTT.

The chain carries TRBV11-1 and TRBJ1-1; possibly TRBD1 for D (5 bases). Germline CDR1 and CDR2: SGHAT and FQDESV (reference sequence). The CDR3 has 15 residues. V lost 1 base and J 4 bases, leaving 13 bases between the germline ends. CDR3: CASSLEGEGATEAFF. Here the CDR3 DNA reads TGTGCCAGCAGCTTAGAAGGGGAAGGGGCCACTGAAGCTTTCTTT.

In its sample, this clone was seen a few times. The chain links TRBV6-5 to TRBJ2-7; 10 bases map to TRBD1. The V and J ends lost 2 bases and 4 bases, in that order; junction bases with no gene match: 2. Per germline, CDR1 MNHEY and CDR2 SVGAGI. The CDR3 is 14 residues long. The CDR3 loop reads CASSYGDRGYEQYF. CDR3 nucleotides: TGTGCCAGCAGTTACGGGGACAGGGGATACGAGCAGTACTTC.

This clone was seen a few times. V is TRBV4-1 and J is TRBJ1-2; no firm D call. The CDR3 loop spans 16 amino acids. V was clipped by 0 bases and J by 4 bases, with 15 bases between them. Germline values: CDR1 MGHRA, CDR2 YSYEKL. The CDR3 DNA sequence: TGCGCCAGCAGCCAAGAAGACCCGGGAATGGGCTATGGCTACACCTTC. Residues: CASSQEDPGMGYGYTF.

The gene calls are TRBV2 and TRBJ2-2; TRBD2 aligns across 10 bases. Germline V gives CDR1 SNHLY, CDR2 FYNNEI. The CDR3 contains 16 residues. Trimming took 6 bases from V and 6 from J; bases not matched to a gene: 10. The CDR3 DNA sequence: TGTGCCAGCAGGCCGCCGGGACTAGCGTCGTCCGGGGAGCTGTTTTTT. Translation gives CASRPPGLASSGELFF. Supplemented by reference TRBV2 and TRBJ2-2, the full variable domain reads EPEVTQTPSHQVTQMGQEVILRCVPISNHLYFYWYRQILGQKVEFLVSFYNNEISEKSEIFDDQFSVERPDGSNFTLKIRSTKLEDSAMYFCASRPPGLASSGELFFGEGSRLTVL.

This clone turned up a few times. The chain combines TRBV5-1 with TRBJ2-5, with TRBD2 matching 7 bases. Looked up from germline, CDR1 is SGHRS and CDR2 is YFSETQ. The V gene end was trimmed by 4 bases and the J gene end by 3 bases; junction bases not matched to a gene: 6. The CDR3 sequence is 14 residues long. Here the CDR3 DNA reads TGCGCCAGCAGCCCCGAGGGAGGGGAAGAGACCCAGTACTTC. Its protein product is CASSPEGGEETQYF.